This passage covers 26 T cell receptor beta chains from one sample sequenced in a study of cytomegalovirus exposure and HLA in healthy donors. PCR used 60 Vbeta primers and 13 Jbeta primers. The method was immunoSEQ multiplex PCR; TCRdb's version includes in-frame clones alone and lacks a portion of them. The table has 180,000 or so clones, about 79% seen once; the top ten hold roughly 1.5%. The specimen was PBMCs. All receptors derive from a man younger than 35 in good health and CMV-seronegative.

The chain uses TRBV5-6 and TRBJ2-5; D gene unclear. CDR3 size: 14 residues. The V gene's germline CDR1 is SGHDT and CDR2 YYEEEE. Trimming removed 0 bases at V and 0 bases at J, with 6 bases between. DNA of the CDR3: TGTGCCAGCAGCTTGGTGGGCTACCAAGAGACCCAGTACTTC. Protein: CASSLVGYQETQYF.

CDR3 in amino acids: CASSLGGRVNQPQHF. The DNA of the CDR3 is TGTGCCAGCAGCTTAGGGGGCAGGGTAAATCAGCCCCAGCATTTT. The V gene is TRBV7-9, the J gene TRBJ1-5; a weak D match, TRBD1 (5 bases). Trimming stripped 1 base from V and 4 bases from J, with 11 bases between. This CDR3 is built from 15 residues. The germline V gene has CDR1 SEHNR and CDR2 FQNEAQ (reference sequence).

The V and J genes are TRBV5-1 and TRBJ1-4, with D maybe TRBD1 (6 bases). This CDR3 region has 15 residues. Germline CDR1 SGHRS, CDR2 YFSETQ. Trimming removed 5 bases from V and 6 bases from J, with 17 bases in between. The chain's CDR3 is CASRAQGRQDEKLFF. DNA for the CDR3: TGCGCCAGCAGAGCCCAGGGGCGCCAGGATGAAAAACTGTTTTTT.

The rearrangement links TRBV7-9 to TRBJ1-1, with 7 bases aligning to TRBD1. The CDR3 loop spans 16 amino acids. Per the germline V gene, CDR1 is SEHNR and CDR2 is FQNEAQ (reference sequence). V was clipped by 1 base and J by 5 bases; unmatched bases: 10. CDR3 region: CASSLGHRGRGTEAFF. The CDR3 bases are TGTGCCAGCAGCTTAGGGCACAGGGGACGGGGTACTGAAGCTTTCTTT.

V and J are TRBV7-9 and TRBJ1-2; 7 bases fit TRBD1. Germline V gene data show CDR1 as SEHNR and CDR2 as FQNEAQ (reference sequence). The CDR3 contains 15 residues. Unmatched junction bases numbered 10, after V lost 5 bases and J lost 4 bases. For the CDR3, the DNA is TGTGCCAGCAGCCTCGGAGGGGGCGAGGTCTATGGCTACACCTTC. This gives the protein CASSLGGGEVYGYTF.

This clone was seen just once. V usage is TRBV5-1 and J usage is TRBJ2-1; 11 bases agree with TRBD2. The CDR3 consists of 16 residues. J was trimmed by 4 bases and V by 0 bases; bases with no gene match: 3. Germline values: CDR1 SGHRS, CDR2 YFSETQ. CDR3 loop: CASSLDTSGGYNEQFF. The DNA for the CDR3 is TGCGCCAGCAGCTTGGACACTAGCGGGGGTTACAATGAGCAGTTCTTC.

The J gene is TRBJ1-3, the V gene TRBV28; 8 nucleotides match TRBD1. This CDR3 region has 15 residues. From germline, CDR1 is MDHEN and CDR2 SYDVKM. Germline trimming cut 5 bases from V and 3 bases from J; bases unmatched to any gene: 6. CDR3 nucleotide sequence: TGTGCCAGCAGTCCAGACAGGGGTTATGGAAACACCATATATTTT. Translated: CASSPDRGYGNTIYF.

The rearrangement links TRBV28 to TRBJ1-6; 7 bases map to TRBD1. The CDR3 sequence is 16 residues long. From germline, CDR1 is MDHEN and CDR2 SYDVKM. After removal of 4 bases from V and 7 bases from J, the junction contained 10 bases not matched to a gene. The CDR3, as DNA: TGTGCCAGCAGTTCTACAGCCGGGACAGCGAATTCACCCCTCCACTTT. This sequence encodes CASSSTAGTANSPLHF.

V gene TRBV2 combines with J gene TRBJ2-3; perhaps TRBD2 as D (6 bases). The V end lost 9 bases, the J end lost 1 base, and 17 bases lay between the germline ends. This CDR3 is built from 15 residues. Germline CDR1 is SNHLY and CDR2 is FYNNEI. Here the CDR3 reads CARSAGGIGTDTQYF. The CDR3 bases are TGTGCCAGGAGCGCCGGAGGGATAGGCACAGATACGCAGTATTTT.

The rearrangement joins TRBV7-9 to TRBJ2-7; possibly TRBD2 for D (6 bases). Germline lookup yields CDR1 SEHNR and CDR2 FQNEAQ (reference sequence). This CDR3 comprises 14 residues. V was pared by 5 bases and J by 2 bases, with 13 bases between. CDR3 nucleotides: TGTGCCAGCAGCGGCGTGTGGGGGGCCTACGAGCAGTACTTC. Encoded protein: CASSGVWGAYEQYF.

V is TRBV7-9 and J is TRBJ1-2; TRBD1 might be the D (5 bases). The CDR3 sequence is 14 residues long. Trimming left V 1 base short and J 2 bases short, with 8 bases between. Germline CDR1 and CDR2: SEHNR and FQNEAQ (reference sequence). DNA for the CDR3: TGTGCCAGCAGCTTAGACCAGGGAAACTATGGCTACACCTTC. This encodes CASSLDQGNYGYTF. Complete variable domain (other parts from reference TRBV7-9 and TRBJ1-2): DTGVSQNPRHKITKRGQNVTFRCDPISEHNRLYWYRQTLGQGPEFLTYFQNEAQLEKSRLLSDRFSAERPKGSFSTLEIQRTEQGDSAMYLCASSLDQGNYGYTFGSGTRLTVV.

The CDR3 DNA reads as TGTGCCAGCAGTGAAGCTGGGGGCCCAGGCACAGATACGCAGTATTTT. Translated: CASSEAGGPGTDTQYF. This chain links TRBV6-1 with TRBJ2-3, with a tentative D call TRBD1 (6 bases). The length of the CDR3 is 16 residues. Trimming took 0 bases from V and 1 from J, leaving 11 bases between them. Looked up from germline, CDR1 is MNHNS and CDR2 is SASEGT.

CDR3 loop: CASSLRWGYNQPQHF. CDR3 bases: TGTGCCAGCAGTCTCCGCTGGGGCTACAATCAGCCCCAGCATTTT. The V and J genes are TRBV27 and TRBJ1-5; a weak D match, TRBD1 (5 bases). Trimming took 5 bases from V and 3 from J, leaving 14 bases between them. The length of the CDR3 is 15 residues. The germline V gene has CDR1 MNHEY and CDR2 SMNVEV (reference sequence).

This clone was picked up one time. The genes are TRBV7-6 and TRBJ2-6; 7 bases fit TRBD2. Unmatched junction bases numbered 3, after V lost 0 bases and J lost 4 bases. From germline, CDR1 is SGHVS and CDR2 FNYEAQ. The CDR3 contains 16 residues. The CDR3 here is CASSLAAGTGANVLTF. In DNA form, the CDR3 reads TGTGCCAGCAGCTTAGCAGCGGGAACCGGGGCCAACGTCCTGACTTTC.

A single count supports this clone. V usage is TRBV28 and J usage is TRBJ1-4, with 7 bases fitting TRBD1. Germline V gene sequence: CDR1 MDHEN, CDR2 SYDVKM. CDR3 length equals 14 residues. The junction had 8 bases not matched to a gene; V was cut back by 5 bases and J by 8 bases. For the CDR3, the DNA is TGTGCCAGCAGTCCTCGACAGGGAAACGAAAAACTGTTTTTT. It translates to CASSPRQGNEKLFF.

V and J are TRBV9 and TRBJ2-2; a weak D match, TRBD1 (5 bases). In germline, CDR1 is SGDLS, CDR2 YYNGEE. Trimming stripped 0 bases from V and 5 bases from J, with 14 bases between. The length of the CDR3 is 16 residues. CDR3 DNA sequence: TGTGCCAGCAGCGTAGGGTGGCAGGGTGGGACCGGGGAGCTGTTTTTT. It translates to CASSVGWQGGTGELFF.

V is TRBV30 and J is TRBJ1-1; 8 bases match TRBD1. CDR1 and CDR2 from the germline V gene are GTSNPN and SVGIG (reference sequence). The CDR3 has 14 residues. The V and J ends lost 6 bases and 0 bases, in that order; junction bases with no gene match: 6. The DNA of the CDR3 is TGTGCCTGCCAGGGGGCCGGCATGAACACTGAAGCTTTCTTT. Translating gives CACQGAGMNTEAFF.

The rearrangement joins TRBV28 to TRBJ1-4; weak D call: TRBD1 (6 bases). Trimming left V 5 bases short and J 7 bases short, with 20 bases between. This CDR3 comprises 16 residues. Germline CDR1 and CDR2: MDHEN and SYDVKM. CDR3 in DNA: TGTGCCAGCAGTCCGCCCCAGGGGAAGAAGCGTGAAAAACTGTTTTTT. It specifies CASSPPQGKKREKLFF.

This CDR3 is CASSLGGTTDTQYF. The CDR3 DNA reads as TGTGCCAGCAGTTTGGGGGGAACCACAGATACGCAGTATTTT. The J gene is TRBJ2-3, the V gene TRBV27; maybe TRBD2 (6 bases). CDR1 is MNHEY, CDR2 SMNVEV, per germline (reference sequence). Trimming cost V 3 bases and J 2 bases, with 9 bases left between them. The CDR3 is 14 residues long.

This clone was counted a few times. This chain joins TRBV28 and TRBJ1-1; 9 bases match TRBD1. V trimming: 3 bases; J trimming: 11 bases; junction bases outside the gene matches: 10. Germline CDR1 is MDHEN and CDR2 is SYDVKM. The CDR3 length is 14 residues. DNA of the CDR3: TGTGCCAGCAGTTTGGGAGGACAGGGGTTGAGGGCTTTCTTT. Translating it yields CASSLGGQGLRAFF.

This clone has only a few counts. This chain joins TRBV29-1 and TRBJ2-5; possible D gene TRBD1, 5 bases. V shed 7 bases and J shed 1 base, with 10 bases lying between them. CDR1 is SQVTM and CDR2 is ANQGSEA in the germline V gene. The CDR3 has 12 residues. As DNA, the CDR3 is TGCAGCGCCAGGGCTGGCCAAGAGACCCAGTACTTC. Translating it yields CSARAGQETQYF.

This clone was picked up one time. The chain has TRBV7-2 and TRBJ2-2, with 10 positions matching TRBD2. CDR3 length: 15 residues. Germline CDR1 reads SGHTA; CDR2 reads FQGNSA. Trimming cost V 5 bases and J 7 bases; bases outside gene matches: 7. The CDR3 loop reads CASSRQRGGGGELFF. The CDR3 DNA follows: TGTGCCAGCAGCCGGCAGCGGGGGGGCGGCGGGGAGCTGTTTTTT.

The gene calls are TRBV28 and TRBJ1-5, with 8 bases identical to TRBD1. V shed 2 bases, J shed 2 bases, and the junction held 5 bases outside the gene matches. From germline, CDR1 is MDHEN and CDR2 SYDVKM. The CDR3 totals 16 residues. The CDR3 reads CASSLRQGSGNQPQHF. The CDR3 DNA reads as TGTGCCAGCAGTTTAAGACAGGGGTCTGGCAATCAGCCCCAGCATTTT.

The J gene is TRBJ1-6, the V gene TRBV10-3; D is uncertain. V was pared by 8 bases and J by 8 bases, with 7 bases between. Germline V gives CDR1 ENHRY, CDR2 SYGVKD. CDR3 length: 11 amino acids. CDR3 sequence reads: CAIPPYSPLHF. CDR3 coding DNA: TGTGCCATCCCCCCATATTCACCCCTCCACTTT.

The gene calls are TRBV6-1 and TRBJ2-2; the match to TRBD1 covers 9 bases. Germline V gives CDR1 MNHNS, CDR2 SASEGT. The CDR3 has 14 residues. V dropped 6 bases and J dropped 6; count of bases not matched to a gene: 5. Here the CDR3 reads CASRGQGIAGELFF. CDR3 nucleotides: TGTGCCAGCAGGGGACAGGGTATTGCCGGGGAGCTGTTTTTT.

The chain links TRBV25-1 to TRBJ2-2, with D possibly matching TRBD1 (6 bases). The CDR3 runs to 18 residues. Trimming took 5 bases from V and 8 from J, leaving 27 bases between them. Germline V gene data show CDR1 as MGHDK and CDR2 as SYGVNS. The CDR3 protein is CASSLEIMTGTVPGELFF. CDR3 coding DNA: TGTGCCAGCAGTCTAGAGATCATGACAGGAACGGTACCGGGGGAGCTGTTTTTT.